Described below is a single T cell receptor beta chain sequence and its context. This record comes from a study of cytomegalovirus exposure and HLA in healthy donors. About the study: Clustering assigned around 77% of the 350 to 450 genotyped donors to the Caucasian-associated ancestry cluster.

PCR involved 60 Vbeta and 13 Jbeta primers. Clones were read by immunoSEQ multiplex PCR, and TCRdb kept only the in-frame ones, dropping some. The table shows roughly 190,000 clones, with 87% occurring only once. The CDR3 spans 12 residues. V was pared by 7 bases and J by 5 bases, with 5 bases of the junction left unmatched. Germline V gene sequence: CDR1 SGHNT, CDR2 YYREEE (reference sequence). This chain links TRBV5-4 with TRBJ2-5, with TRBD2 matching over 7 bases. Sequenced: PBMCs. The clonotype originates from a man aged 25 to 40 in good health and CMV-seronegative. The CDR3 DNA follows: TGTGCCAGCCAGCGGGACGGGGAGACCCAGTACTTC. This encodes CASQRDGETQYF. Variable domain in full (rest from reference TRBV5-4 and TRBJ2-5): ETGVTQSPTHLIKTRGQQVTLRCSSQSGHNTVSWYQQALGQGPQFIFQYYREEENGRGNFPPRFSGLQFPNYSSELNVNALELDDSALYLCASQRDGETQYFGPGTRLLVL.